This T cell receptor (beta chain) was captured by sequencing in a study of CD8 T cells in Susac syndrome. It was with random hexamers that 0.5 to 1 ug RNA was reverse transcribed. In TCRdb, the immunoSEQ multiplex PCR reads were re-called with MiXCR into one record per CDR3 protein. Of hundreds of thousands of distinct CDR3 sequences detected, about 96% appear once; the ten largest clones hold 0.1%. The receptor was isolated from a human donor with Susac syndrome. The sequenced sample consisted of CD4+ T cells from PBMCs.

CDR3 nucleotide sequence: TGTGCCAGCAGAGCACGCCGGGATACGCAGTATTTT. Its protein product is CASRARRDTQYF. The rearrangement joins TRBV6-6 to TRBJ2-3, with D hard to call. Germline loops: CDR1 MNHNY, CDR2 SVGAGI (reference sequence). The CDR3 spans 12 residues. V shed 6 bases and J shed 6 bases, with 10 bases lying between them.